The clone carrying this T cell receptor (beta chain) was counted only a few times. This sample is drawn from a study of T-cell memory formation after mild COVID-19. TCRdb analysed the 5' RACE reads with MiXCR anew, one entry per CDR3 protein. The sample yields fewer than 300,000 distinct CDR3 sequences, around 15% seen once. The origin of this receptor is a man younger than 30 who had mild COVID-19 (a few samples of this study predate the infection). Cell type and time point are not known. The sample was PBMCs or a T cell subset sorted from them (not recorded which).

In nucleotides, the CDR3 is TGTGCCAGCAGTTACTCGAGCTCCAGCGGAATCACAGATACGCAGTATTTT. Residues: CASSYSSSSGITDTQYF. The chain employs TRBV6-2 or TRBV6-3 and TRBJ2-3; TRBD2 is a possible D gene (5 bases). Trimming took off 0 bases at V and 2 bases at J, with 15 bases between the two ends. Germline V gene data show CDR1 as MNHEY and CDR2 as SVGEGT. This CDR3 is built from 17 residues.